Listed below are T cell receptor beta chains from one sample, sequenced in a study of blood T cell repertoires in COVID-19. The data were produced by immunoSEQ multiplex PCR, yet TCRdb's version contains in-frame clones alone and is incomplete. The sample has over 150,000 clones, around 87% seen once. Sequencing was performed on peripheral blood. These receptors originate from a man between 35 and 55 years old with active or convalescent COVID-19. CDR3s include the opening cysteine and the closing phenylalanine or tryptophan. D genes are given only for firm matches.

TRBJ2-6 TRBV7-9 TRBD1 TGTGCCAGCAGCGACCGGGACAGCCTTGCGGGGGCCAACGTCCTGACTTTC CASSDRDSLAGANVLTF
TRBJ1-2 TRBV11-2 NA TGTGCCAGCAGCTTAGAGTCCCGGGGCTATGGCTACACCTTC CASSLESRGYGYTF
TRBJ1-2 TRBV6-5 NA TGTGCCAGCACCCAGGGAGGCGGCTACACCTTC CASTQGGGYTF
TRBJ2-1 TRBV7-2 TRBD2 TGTGCCAGCACCCGACTAGCGGGGGGCTACGAGCAGTTCTTC CASTRLAGGYEQFF
TRBJ2-1 TRBV10-3 TRBD1 TGTGCCATCAGACCCCAGGGGGCGGTCTACAATGAGCAGTTCTTC CAIRPQGAVYNEQFF
TRBJ2-7 TRBV4-1 NA TGCGCCAGCAGCCAATCTCCGGACCCGGGGTCGTACTACGAGCAGTACTTC CASSQSPDPGSYYEQYF
TRBJ2-4 TRBV7-9 NA TGTGCCAGCGGCAATTTGGGGCCTAACATTCAGTACTTC CASGNLGPNIQYF
TRBJ2-3 TRBV29-1 NA TGCAGCGTTGTGCCTATAGCGACTAGCACAGATACGCAGTATTTT CSVVPIATSTDTQYF
TRBJ2-2 TRBV9 TRBD2 TGTGCCAGCAGCGTGACTAGCGGGGGGGCGAACACCGGGGAGCTGTTTTTT CASSVTSGGANTGELFF
TRBJ2-1 TRBV7-9 NA TGTGCCAGCAGCTTAGCCAGGTCGGTCAATGAGCAGTTCTTC CASSLARSVNEQFF
TRBJ2-7 TRBV10-2 NA TGCGCCAGCGGCTCGGACAGCCCATACGAGCAGTACTTC CASGSDSPYEQYF